What follows are 28 T cell receptor beta chains derived from one specimen sequenced in a study of shared clonotypes between healthy human individuals. The repertoire was sequenced with immunoSEQ multiplex PCR; TCRdb's copy has only in-frame clones and lacks some. The sample has more than 550,000 clones; about nine tenths are singletons. The sequenced sample consisted of memory CD8+ T cells from PBMCs. Indicated subset: CD45RO+ cells pooled with CCR7-negative TemRA cells. These receptors all come from a man aged 18 to 30 in good health. Some clones in this sample may be carry-over from other donors' samples.

The CDR3 nucleotides are TGTGCCAGCAGTTGGTTCGGGGGGGCCTATGGCTACACCTTC. Translated, it gives CASSWFGGAYGYTF. The V call is TRBV28, the J call TRBJ1-2; TRBD1 might be the D (6 bases). The V gene's germline CDR1 is MDHEN and CDR2 SYDVKM. The V end was cut by 4 bases, the J end by 4 bases, with 13 bases between. The CDR3 extends over 14 amino acids.

The rearrangement joins TRBV9 to TRBJ1-4, with D hard to call. The germline V gene encodes CDR1 SGDLS and CDR2 YYNGEE. The length of the CDR3 is 14 residues. Trimming took 1 base from V and 8 from J, leaving 12 bases between them. The CDR3 bases are TGTGCCAGCAGCGTAAAGGGTGATCAGGAAAAACTGTTTTTT. Its protein product is CASSVKGDQEKLFF. Variable domain in full (rest from reference TRBV9 and TRBJ1-4): DSGVTQTPKHLITATGQRVTLRCSPRSGDLSVYWYQQSLDQGLQFLIQYYNGEERAKGNILERFSAQQFPDLHSELNLSSLELGDSALYFCASSVKGDQEKLFFGSGTQLSVL.

The J gene is TRBJ2-7, the V gene TRBV7-2; D unclear. Germline-derived CDR1 and CDR2 are SGHTA and FQGNSA. V gave up 5 bases and J gave up 0 bases, with 17 bases separating them. The CDR3 extends over 16 amino acids. CDR3 residues: CASSPPRTRSSYEQYF. The CDR3, as DNA: TGTGCCAGCAGCCCCCCCCGGACGCGGAGCTCCTACGAGCAGTACTTC.

The chain is built from TRBV15 and TRBJ1-4, with TRBD1 as a possible D gene (6 bases). V lost 3 bases and J 8 bases, leaving 16 bases between the germline ends. The CDR3 extends over 15 amino acids. The V gene's germline CDR1 is LNHNV and CDR2 YYDKDF (reference sequence). CDR3 sequence reads: CATSRDPGAGEKLFF. In nucleotides, the CDR3 is TGTGCCACCAGCAGGGACCCGGGGGCAGGAGAAAAACTGTTTTTT.

The chain is built from TRBV29-1 and TRBJ2-7, with 9 bases lining up with TRBD1. The trim removed 6 bases at V and 6 bases at J, leaving 6 bases unmatched. Germline V gene data show CDR1 as SQVTM and CDR2 as ANQGSEA. This CDR3 has 12 residues. As DNA, the CDR3 is TGCAGCGTGGTCGGACAGGGGATCGAGCAGTACTTC. As protein: CSVVGQGIEQYF.

This clone turned up a few times. The CDR3 DNA reads as TGTGCCAGCAGTATGACAGGGGGGTTGACAGGCTACACCTTC. It encodes CASSMTGGLTGYTF. The chain uses TRBV27 and TRBJ1-2; 9 bases align to TRBD1. The V gene's germline CDR1 is MNHEY and CDR2 SMNVEV (reference sequence). The ends lost 5 bases at V and 8 bases at J; junction bases unmatched: 9. The CDR3 sequence is 14 residues long.

The V call is TRBV5-1, the J call TRBJ2-7, with 8 bases lining up with TRBD1. The CDR3 spans 17 residues. The germline CDR1 and CDR2 sequences are SGHRS and YFSETQ. Trimming at V came to 4 bases and at J to 2 bases, leaving 14 bases not matched to a gene. For the CDR3, the DNA is TGCGCCAGCAGCGTCGACTCTAGACAGGGGTCGGCCTACGAGCAGTACTTC. Amino acid sequence: CASSVDSRQGSAYEQYF. The variable domain in full, with the rest retrieved from reference TRBV5-1 and TRBJ2-7, is KAGVTQTPRYLIKTRGQQVTLSCSPISGHRSVSWYQQTPGQGLQFLFEYFSETQRNKGNFPGRFSGRQFSNSRSEMNVSTLELGDSALYLCASSVDSRQGSAYEQYFGPGTRLTVT.

The chain links TRBV28 to TRBJ1-2; 8 positions match TRBD1. With V trimmed by 11 bases and J by 1 base, 6 bases remained unmatched. The CDR3 runs to 13 residues. Germline CDR1 and CDR2: MDHEN and SYDVKM. CDR3 protein: CASDRAGNYGYTF. The CDR3 bases are TGTGCCTCGGACAGGGCGGGTAACTATGGCTACACCTTC.

J is TRBJ2-3 and V is TRBV13; D possibly corresponds to TRBD1 (5 bases). V shed 3 bases and J shed 2 bases, with 9 bases lying between them. The CDR3 has 14 amino acids. Germline V gives CDR1 PRHDT, CDR2 FYEKMQ (reference sequence). In DNA, the CDR3 is TGTGCCAGCAGCTTGAGACAGTCCACAGATACGCAGTATTTT. Translating gives CASSLRQSTDTQYF. Full variable domain (outside the CDR3, taken from reference TRBV13 and TRBJ2-3): AAGVIQSPRHLIKEKRETATLKCYPIPRHDTVYWYQQGPGQDPQFLISFYEKMQSDKGSIPDRFSAQQFSDYHSELNMSSLELGDSALYFCASSLRQSTDTQYFGPGTRLTVL.

This chain uses TRBV7-9 with TRBJ2-2, with 8 nucleotides matching TRBD2. The J segment lost 1 base and the V segment lost 8 bases, leaving 6 bases of the junction unmatched. This CDR3 has 15 residues. Per the germline V gene, CDR1 is SEHNR and CDR2 is FQNEAQ (reference sequence). DNA for the CDR3: TGTGCCAGCTCCTTAGCGGGGCTGAACACCGGGGAGCTGTTTTTT. Translating gives CASSLAGLNTGELFF.

The rearrangement links TRBV28 to TRBJ1-5; D is perhaps TRBD1 (5 bases). V gave up 6 bases and J gave up 0 bases, with 15 bases separating them. In germline, CDR1 is MDHEN, CDR2 SYDVKM. This CDR3 is built from 16 residues. This chain's CDR3 is CASSLVGDYSNQPQHF. CDR3 in DNA: TGTGCCAGCAGCCTTGTAGGGGACTATAGCAATCAGCCCCAGCATTTT. Complete variable domain (other parts from reference TRBV28 and TRBJ1-5): DVKVTQSSRYLVKRTGEKVFLECVQDMDHENMFWYRQDPGLGLRLIYFSYDVKMKEKGDIPEGYSVSREKKERFSLILESASTNQTSMYLCASSLVGDYSNQPQHFGDGTRLSIL.

Note on this clone: Other DNA sequences in the same sample also yield this CDR3. CDR3 region: CASSPDRQETQYF. The CDR3 bases are TGTGCCAGCTCGCCCGACAGGCAAGAGACCCAGTACTTC. The genes are TRBV18 and TRBJ2-5; D might be TRBD1 (6 bases). The V gene's germline CDR1 is KGHSH and CDR2 LQKENI. This CDR3 has 13 amino acids. V was shortened by 6 bases and J by 2 bases, with 10 bases between the two germline ends. Filled out from reference TRBV18 and TRBJ2-5, the complete variable domain reads NAGVMQNPRHLVRRRGQEARLRCSPMKGHSHVYWYRQLPEEGLKFMVYLQKENIIDESGMPKERFSAEFPKEGPSILRIQQVVRGDSAAYFCASSPDRQETQYFGPGTRLLVL.

The chain links TRBV27 to TRBJ1-5; perhaps TRBD1 as D (6 bases). Germline assignment: CDR1 MNHEY and CDR2 SMNVEV (reference sequence). V lost 6 bases to trimming and J lost 4 bases, with 10 bases between them. The length of the CDR3 is 13 residues. CDR3 DNA: TGTGCCAGCAGCGCGGACAGAAATCAGCCCCAGCATTTT. This gives the protein CASSADRNQPQHF.

The chain recombines TRBV4-1 with TRBJ1-3; D not resolved. The CDR3 contains 15 residues. Between the trimmed V and J ends, which lost 3 bases and 2 bases, there was a span of 11 bases. Germline loops: CDR1 MGHRA, CDR2 YSYEKL. This CDR3 reads CASSHLAGPGNTIYF. The CDR3 region has the DNA TGCGCCAGCAGCCATTTGGCCGGCCCTGGAAACACCATATATTTT.

The CDR3 region is CASSFSRYSTNEKLFF. In nucleotides, the CDR3 is TGTGCCAGCAGTTTCTCCCGTTACTCGACTAATGAAAAACTGTTTTTT. The chain carries TRBV6-5 and TRBJ1-4; D ambiguous. Trimming cost V 4 bases and J 2 bases, with 14 bases left between them. CDR1 and CDR2 from the germline V gene are MNHEY and SVGAGI. The CDR3 consists of 16 residues.

This clone has only one observation. This sequence joins TRBV6-6 and TRBJ1-1; TRBD1 is a possible D gene (6 bases). V lost 6 bases to trimming and J lost 5 bases, with 19 bases between them. The germline V gene encodes CDR1 MNHNY and CDR2 SVGAGI (reference sequence). This CDR3 contains 15 residues. The CDR3: CASRPKRAQGTEAFF. The CDR3 DNA reads TGTGCCAGCAGGCCGAAGCGGGCCCAGGGGACTGAAGCTTTCTTT.

This sequence joins TRBV9 and TRBJ2-3, with D unclear. V was cut by 0 bases and J by 4 bases, with 9 bases left in between. This CDR3 has 14 amino acids. In germline, CDR1 is SGDLS, CDR2 YYNGEE. The CDR3: CASSVELAPDTQYF. CDR3 coding DNA: TGTGCCAGCAGCGTAGAGCTTGCCCCAGATACGCAGTATTTT.

This chain uses TRBV28 with TRBJ2-2; 9 nucleotides agree with TRBD2. The CDR3 consists of 14 residues. Per the germline V gene, CDR1 is MDHEN and CDR2 is SYDVKM. CDR3 coding DNA: TGTGTGGCTAGCGGGAATGAGGGAACCGGGGAGCTGTTTTTT. Its translation: CVASGNEGTGELFF.

The chain's CDR3 is CASSPRLWEKLFF. The DNA of the CDR3 is TGTGCCAGCAGCCCCCGGTTATGGGAAAAACTGTTTTTT. The chain employs TRBV28 and TRBJ1-4; D gene unclear. The germline CDR1 and CDR2 sequences are MDHEN and SYDVKM. The CDR3 loop spans 13 amino acids. With 6 bases removed from V and 8 bases from J, the gap between germline ends came to 13 bases.

This sequence joins TRBV27 and TRBJ2-2, with 8 positions matching TRBD1. The CDR3 runs to 16 residues. Germline assignment: CDR1 MNHEY and CDR2 SMNVEV (reference sequence). J lost 1 base, V lost 3 bases, and 4 bases had no gene match. The CDR3 DNA is TGTGCCAGCAGTTTGTTGGGACAGGTGAACACCGGGGAGCTGTTTTTT. Translation gives CASSLLGQVNTGELFF.

V is TRBV11-2 and J is TRBJ1-2; possibly TRBD1 for D (6 bases). CDR3 length equals 11 residues. Germline V CDR1 and CDR2: SGHAT, FQNNGV. V lost 5 bases and J 8 bases, leaving 9 bases between the germline ends. The CDR3 is CASSTGLGYTF. Written as DNA, the CDR3 is TGTGCCAGCAGCACAGGGCTCGGCTACACCTTC.

The gene calls are TRBV27 and TRBJ2-7; no definite D call. CDR1 and CDR2 from the germline V gene are MNHEY and SMNVEV (reference sequence). The CDR3 covers 12 residues. Trimming removed 6 bases from V and 7 bases from J, with 13 bases in between. In DNA form, the CDR3 reads TGTGCCAGCAGCATGTCCGGGCGGGAGCAGTACTTC. It specifies CASSMSGREQYF.

The chain employs TRBV29-1 and TRBJ1-2; D call uncertain. V dropped 3 bases and J dropped 13 bases, with 12 bases sitting between them. CDR1 is SQVTM, CDR2 ANQGSEA, per germline. This CDR3 spans 10 amino acids. CDR3 region: CSVDIRPSTF. CDR3 nucleotides: TGCAGCGTTGATATTCGACCCTCCACCTTC.

The V call is TRBV27, the J call TRBJ2-7; D not certain. There are 14 residues in the CDR3. Trimming cost V 3 bases and J 5 bases, with 14 bases left between them. Germline V lookup: CDR1 MNHEY, CDR2 SMNVEV (reference sequence). For the CDR3, the DNA is TGTGCCAGCAGTTTGGGCGGAGCTCACCACGAGCAGTACTTC. Protein sequence: CASSLGGAHHEQYF.

The chain has TRBV15 and TRBJ2-7; 9 bases are shared with TRBD1. Unmatched junction bases numbered 5, after V lost 5 bases and J lost 3 bases. Germline-derived CDR1 and CDR2 are LNHNV and YYDKDF (reference sequence). The CDR3 is 14 amino acids. The DNA of the CDR3 is TGTGCCACCAGCGCCCGGGACAGGGACTACGAGCAGTACTTC. Its protein product is CATSARDRDYEQYF. The variable domain in full, with the rest retrieved from reference TRBV15 and TRBJ2-7, is DAMVIQNPRYQVTQFGKPVTLSCSQTLNHNVMYWYQQKSSQAPKLLFHYYDKDFNNEADTPDNFQSRRPNTSFCFLDIRSPGLGDTAMYLCATSARDRDYEQYFGPGTRLTVT.

V and J are TRBV30 and TRBJ2-1; 10 positions agree with TRBD2. This CDR3 spans 15 amino acids. The junction had 6 bases not matched to a gene; V was cut back by 2 bases and J by 5 bases. Germline CDR1 GTSNPN, CDR2 SVGIG (reference sequence). CDR3 DNA: TGTGCCTGGAGTTTCGGGACTAGCGACCACAATGAGCAGTTCTTC. Amino acid sequence: CAWSFGTSDHNEQFF.

The V call is TRBV18, the J call TRBJ2-5, with D unresolved. The CDR3 is 14 residues long. Looked up from germline, CDR1 is KGHSH and CDR2 is LQKENI. Trimming shortened V by 5 bases and J by 0 bases, and 10 bases separated the two germline ends. Here the CDR3 DNA reads TGTGCCAGCTCAATTCCCCCGTACCAAGAGACCCAGTACTTC. The encoded protein is CASSIPPYQETQYF.

The genes are TRBV6-5 and TRBJ2-1; D call uncertain. Trimming pared 6 bases from V and 9 bases from J, leaving 9 bases between. This CDR3 spans 11 amino acids. Germline V CDR1 and CDR2: MNHEY, SVGAGI. CDR3 sequence reads: CASREGVEQFF. The CDR3 DNA reads as TGTGCCAGCAGAGAAGGTGTTGAGCAGTTCTTC.